This T cell receptor beta chain came from a study of blood T cell repertoires in COVID-19. Study in general: From T cells, B-cell-depleted T cells, or PBMCs came the material, which was cDNA or gDNA.

In the authors' workflow: The assay estimated nucleated cells by amplifying reference gene primers. TCRdb keeps only in-frame clones here, not all; method: immunoSEQ multiplex PCR. V and J calls plus clone size are reproduced from that table; the DNA served to infer D and trimming. The data hold 55,000 to 80,000 clones, with less than 85% observed a single time. V dropped 2 bases and J dropped 12; count of bases not matched to a gene: 4. The CDR3 has 13 residues. In germline, CDR1 is MNHEY, CDR2 SVGAGI. This TCR derives from a man aged 60 to 69 with acute or convalescent COVID-19. The sequencing sample was made of peripheral blood. The chain recombines TRBV6-5 with TRBJ2-1; 10 nucleotides line up with TRBD2. The CDR3 DNA sequence: TGTGCCAGCAGTTACGGACTAGCGGCGGGGCAGTTCTTC. Its protein product is CASSYGLAAGQFF.